The 26 T cell receptor beta chains reported below all come from one sample, sequenced in a study of blood T cell repertoires in COVID-19. Produced via immunoSEQ multiplex PCR; TCRdb's table is partial and in-frame only. The sample carries about 120,000 clones, around 80% recorded once. The specimen sequenced was peripheral blood. The origin of the receptors is a man between 40 and 49 years old with active or convalescent COVID-19.

The chain carries TRBV3-1 (or the pseudogene TRBV3-2) and TRBJ1-4, with D perhaps TRBD1 (5 bases). V lost 5 bases and J lost 3, with 10 bases in between. This CDR3 region has 14 residues. Germline CDR1 LGHDT, CDR2 YNNKEL (reference sequence). The CDR3 nucleotides read TGTGCCAGCAGCTTTGACAGTTCTAATGAAAAACTGTTTTTT. Translating it yields CASSFDSSNEKLFF.

The CDR3 DNA reads as TGCGCCAGCACCCCCCGGGAGTGGCAGTATTTT. Residues: CASTPREWQYF. V and J are TRBV10-1 and TRBJ2-3; D may be TRBD2 (6 bases). Germline V gene sequence: CDR1 WNHNN, CDR2 SYGVQD (reference sequence). Trimming took 7 bases from V and 11 from J, leaving 13 bases between them. CDR3 length equals 11 residues.

The chain links TRBV5-1 to TRBJ1-2; 7 positions agree with TRBD1. Germline lookup yields CDR1 SGHRS and CDR2 YFSETQ. This CDR3 region has 13 residues. J was trimmed by 2 bases and V by 3 bases; bases with no gene match: 1. CDR3 sequence: CASSWGQNYGYTF. CDR3 sequence (DNA): TGCGCCAGCAGCTGGGGACAGAACTATGGCTACACCTTC.

The chain employs TRBV5-1 and TRBJ1-2, with TRBD1 matching over 7 bases. V was pared by 1 base and J by 8 bases, with 17 bases of the junction left unmatched. Germline CDR1 reads SGHRS; CDR2 reads YFSETQ. The length of the CDR3 is 17 residues. CDR3 sequence: CASSLYPVGQDYGGYTF. CDR3 in DNA: TGCGCCAGCAGCTTGTACCCCGTTGGACAGGACTATGGCGGCTACACCTTC.

The chain recombines TRBV9 with TRBJ2-2; 10 nucleotides match TRBD2. Unmatched junction bases numbered 11, after V lost 7 bases and J lost 5 bases. Germline CDR1 reads SGDLS; CDR2 reads YYNGEE. The CDR3 extends over 16 amino acids. This CDR3 is CASSGTSEPRTGELFF. In nucleotides, the CDR3 is TGTGCCAGCTCCGGGACTAGCGAGCCAAGGACCGGGGAGCTGTTTTTT.

The V call is TRBV7-9, the J call TRBJ1-2, with 10 bases that match TRBD1. Per the germline V gene, CDR1 is SEHNR and CDR2 is FQNEAQ (reference sequence). The CDR3 runs to 15 residues. With V trimmed by 4 bases and J by 8 bases, 10 bases remained unmatched. The CDR3 loop is CASSSPGTGVNGYTF. Here the CDR3 DNA reads TGTGCCAGCAGCTCCCCCGGGACAGGGGTGAACGGCTACACCTTC.

There are a few counts of this clone. This chain joins TRBV4-2 and TRBJ2-7; D may be TRBD1 (6 bases). The germline CDR1 and CDR2 sequences are LGHNA and YNFKEQ. This CDR3 has 17 residues. Trimming pared 0 bases from V and 3 bases from J, leaving 18 bases between. The CDR3 DNA is TGTGCCAGCAGCCAAGACCGTTTAACCAGGGGCTTCTACGAGCAGTACTTC. Translation gives CASSQDRLTRGFYEQYF.

The rearrangement links TRBV7-6 to TRBJ2-7; the match to TRBD2 covers 8 bases. Germline V CDR1 and CDR2: SGHVS, FNYEAQ. This CDR3 contains 13 residues. J lost 4 bases, V lost 5 bases, and 4 bases had no gene match. The CDR3 coding sequence is TGTGCCAGCAGCCCCGGGGGGGATTACGAGCAGTACTTC. It encodes CASSPGGDYEQYF.

The V gene is TRBV4-3, the J gene TRBJ1-2, with TRBD1 identical over 9 bases. Germline V gene lookup returns CDR1 LGHNA and CDR2 YSLEER. V lost 0 bases to trimming and J lost 2 bases; unmatched junction nucleotides: 16. There are 20 residues in the CDR3. DNA for the CDR3: TGCGCCAGCAGCCAAGATCTTATCGGCCCGGGACAGGGTTTCAACTATGGCTACACCTTC. Encoded protein: CASSQDLIGPGQGFNYGYTF.

Here the CDR3 DNA reads TGTGCCACCAGTGAGGCGGGACAGGGTGAAAAACTGTTTTTT. Its protein product is CATSEAGQGEKLFF. The chain employs TRBV24-1 and TRBJ1-4, with TRBD1 identical over 9 bases. The CDR3 runs 14 residues. From germline, CDR1 is KGHDR and CDR2 SFDVKD. The trim removed 4 bases at V and 7 bases at J, leaving 3 bases unmatched.

The rearrangement uses TRBV30 and TRBJ1-1; D remains unclear. Germline assignment: CDR1 GTSNPN and CDR2 SVGIG (reference sequence). V lost 3 bases and J 1 base, leaving 15 bases between the germline ends. The CDR3 is 15 amino acids. The CDR3 protein is CAWSVALSGNTEAFF. The DNA for the CDR3 is TGTGCCTGGAGCGTAGCTCTATCCGGGAACACTGAAGCTTTCTTT.

CDR3 residues: CASSLGGQRGYTF. CDR3 coding DNA: TGTGCCAGCAGCTTAGGGGGCCAACGGGGCTACACCTTC. The V gene is TRBV7-2, the J gene TRBJ1-2, with a possible D match to TRBD1 (5 bases). Germline V gene sequence: CDR1 SGHTA, CDR2 FQGNSA. This CDR3 contains 13 residues. With 1 base removed from V and 8 bases from J, the gap between germline ends came to 11 bases.

The rearrangement links TRBV7-9 to TRBJ1-1; D perhaps matches TRBD1 (5 bases). The CDR3 consists of 14 residues. The V end lost 4 bases, the J end lost 7 bases, and 16 bases lay between the germline ends. CDR1 is SEHNR and CDR2 is FQNEAQ in the germline V gene (reference sequence). The CDR3 coding sequence is TGTGCCAGCAGCTCCCGGGGGGGAGCCCTTGAAGCTTTCTTT. This encodes CASSSRGGALEAFF.

V is TRBV29-1 and J is TRBJ2-7; 7 bases match TRBD1. V lost 7 bases to trimming and J lost 2 bases; unmatched junction nucleotides: 2. Germline assignment: CDR1 SQVTM and CDR2 ANQGSEA. The length of the CDR3 is 11 residues. The CDR3 sequence: CSGGQTYEQYF. DNA of the CDR3: TGCAGCGGGGGACAGACCTACGAGCAGTACTTC.

The rearrangement links TRBV11-3 to TRBJ2-2; the D gene is possibly TRBD2 (5 bases). CDR3 length: 14 residues. Germline V gene sequence: CDR1 SGHNT, CDR2 YENEEA. V lost 5 bases to trimming and J lost 4 bases, with 11 bases between them. The CDR3 loop reads CASSALGGTGELFF. The CDR3 DNA reads as TGTGCCAGCAGCGCCCTCGGAGGCACCGGGGAGCTGTTTTTT. The variable domain in full, with the rest retrieved from reference TRBV11-3 and TRBJ2-2, is EAGVVQSPRYKIIEKKQPVAFWCNPISGHNTLYWYLQNLGQGPELLIRYENEEAVDDSQLPKDRFSAERLKGVDSTLKIQPAELGDSAVYLCASSALGGTGELFFGEGSRLTVL.

The chain combines TRBV30 with TRBJ2-7; the D gene is possibly TRBD1 (6 bases). Trimming took off 0 bases at V and 2 bases at J, with 20 bases between the two ends. Germline V gene lookup returns CDR1 GTSNPN and CDR2 SVGIG (reference sequence). CDR3 length: 17 residues. CDR3 nucleotide sequence: TGTGCCTGGAGTGTACCTAGGCAGGGGTCTGAGCCCTACGAGCAGTACTTC. Amino acids: CAWSVPRQGSEPYEQYF.

The CDR3 spells CASSTSWTSGGKGDTDTQYF. The CDR3, as DNA: TGTGCCAGCAGCACAAGTTGGACTAGCGGGGGGAAGGGGGACACAGATACGCAGTATTTT. The gene calls are TRBV11-3 and TRBJ2-3, with TRBD2 matching over 14 bases. This CDR3 has 20 residues. V lost 5 bases and J lost 2; bases outside the gene matches: 15. CDR1 is SGHNT, CDR2 YENEEA, per germline. Full variable domain (missing parts from reference TRBV11-3 and TRBJ2-3): EAGVVQSPRYKIIEKKQPVAFWCNPISGHNTLYWYLQNLGQGPELLIRYENEEAVDDSQLPKDRFSAERLKGVDSTLKIQPAELGDSAVYLCASSTSWTSGGKGDTDTQYFGPGTRLTVL.

V and J are TRBV3-1 (or the pseudogene TRBV3-2) and TRBJ2-7; 7 nucleotides match TRBD2. This CDR3 comprises 16 residues. V lost 6 bases, J lost 4 bases, and 15 bases stayed unmatched. CDR1 and CDR2 (germline): LGHDT, YNNKEL (reference sequence). The CDR3 spells CASRQASGSTVYEQYF. Here the CDR3 DNA reads TGTGCCAGCAGGCAGGCTAGCGGATCAACGGTATACGAGCAGTACTTC.

This sequence joins TRBV6-5 and TRBJ1-1; D possibly corresponds to TRBD1 (6 bases). CDR3 length equals 14 residues. In germline, CDR1 is MNHEY, CDR2 SVGAGI. V dropped 2 bases and J dropped 2 bases, with 9 bases sitting between them. For the CDR3, the DNA is TGTGCCAGCAGTTACGCAGGGGTAAACACTGAAGCTTTCTTT. Translation gives CASSYAGVNTEAFF.

This chain connects TRBV28 to TRBJ1-1; possible D gene TRBD1, 6 bases. V was pared by 7 bases and J by 7 bases, with 7 bases between. The CDR3 length is 10 residues. The germline gives CDR1 MDHEN, CDR2 SYDVKM. CDR3 loop: CASTGVEAFF. The CDR3 DNA sequence: TGTGCCAGCACAGGGGTTGAAGCTTTCTTT.

The V and J genes are TRBV6-6 and TRBJ1-5, with D maybe TRBD1 (5 bases). With 7 bases removed from V and 7 bases from J, the gap between germline ends came to 17 bases. The CDR3 has 14 residues. Per the germline V gene, CDR1 is MNHNY and CDR2 is SVGAGI (reference sequence). In DNA, the CDR3 is TGTGCCAGCAAGGCGACAGTGGAAGGGCAGCCCCAGCATTTT. This sequence encodes CASKATVEGQPQHF.

The V call is TRBV4-1, the J call TRBJ2-5; TRBD2 matches 8 bases. This CDR3 is built from 16 residues. Germline V gene lookup returns CDR1 MGHRA and CDR2 YSYEKL. V was clipped by 4 bases and J by 4 bases; unmatched bases: 11. The CDR3, as DNA: TGCGCCAGCAGCCTCCCAATCCTAGCGGGTTTAGAGACCCAGTACTTC. It specifies CASSLPILAGLETQYF.

The chain joins TRBV4-3 to TRBJ1-2, with 7 bases identical to TRBD1. The J segment lost 7 bases and the V segment lost 1 base, leaving 0 bases of the junction unmatched. The CDR3 covers 12 residues. Germline V CDR1 and CDR2: LGHNA, YSLEER. The CDR3 loop is CASSQGQGGYTF. The CDR3 DNA sequence: TGCGCCAGCAGCCAAGGACAGGGTGGCTACACCTTC.

The chain carries TRBV18 and TRBJ2-7; TRBD2 is a possible D gene (6 bases). The CDR3 consists of 15 residues. V was cut by 4 bases and J by 2 bases, with 15 bases left in between. CDR1 and CDR2 (germline): KGHSH, LQKENI. Written as DNA, the CDR3 is TGTGCCAGCTCACGATTGGGCGGGACGACCTACGAGCAGTACTTC. It is translated as CASSRLGGTTYEQYF.

V and J are TRBV28 and TRBJ1-3; TRBD1 matches at 8 bases. Trimming took 8 bases from V and 3 from J; bases not matched to a gene: 9. The CDR3 loop spans 15 amino acids. Germline CDR1 is MDHEN and CDR2 is SYDVKM. This CDR3 reads CASQLAGGGGNTIYF. The CDR3 DNA is TGTGCCAGCCAGCTTGCAGGGGGCGGTGGAAACACCATATATTTT.

This clone has ten or more counts. The chain couples TRBV6-1 to TRBJ1-2; 8 bases agree with TRBD1. The ends lost 0 bases at V and 12 bases at J; junction bases unmatched: 9. CDR1 MNHNS and CDR2 SASEGT come from the germline V gene. The CDR3 covers 14 residues. The CDR3 reads CASSEAGGDRLNTF. In nucleotides, the CDR3 is TGTGCCAGCAGTGAAGCTGGGGGGGACAGGCTGAACACCTTC.